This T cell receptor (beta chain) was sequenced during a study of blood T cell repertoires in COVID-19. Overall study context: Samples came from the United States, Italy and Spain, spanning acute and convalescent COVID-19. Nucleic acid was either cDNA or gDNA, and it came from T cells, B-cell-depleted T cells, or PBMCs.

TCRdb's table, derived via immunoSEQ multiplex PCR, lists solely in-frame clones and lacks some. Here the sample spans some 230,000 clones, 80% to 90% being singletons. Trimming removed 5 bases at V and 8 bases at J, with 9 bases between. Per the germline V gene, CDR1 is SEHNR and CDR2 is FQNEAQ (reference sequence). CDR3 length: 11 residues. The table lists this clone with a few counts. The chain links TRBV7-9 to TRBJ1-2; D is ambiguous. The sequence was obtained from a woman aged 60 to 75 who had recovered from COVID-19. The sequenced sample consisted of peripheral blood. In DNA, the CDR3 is TGTGCCAGCAGCCTACCGGGGGGCTACACCTTC. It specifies CASSLPGGYTF. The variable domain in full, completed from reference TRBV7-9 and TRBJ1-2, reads DTGVSQNPRHKITKRGQNVTFRCDPISEHNRLYWYRQTLGQGPEFLTYFQNEAQLEKSRLLSDRFSAERPKGSFSTLEIQRTEQGDSAMYLCASSLPGGYTFGSGTRLTVV.